This TCR beta chain was profiled in a study of blood T cell repertoires in COVID-19. Study at large: T cells, B-cell-depleted T cells, or PBMCs supplied cDNA or gDNA.

The repertoire was sequenced with immunoSEQ multiplex PCR; TCRdb's copy has only in-frame clones and lacks some. Among tens of thousands of clones listed, around 80% were seen once. The clonotype comes from a man aged 50-60 years with active COVID-19. The sample was peripheral blood.

The CDR3, as DNA: TGCGCCAGCAGCCTCTTGGAGGGGCGACGTGGCTACACCTTC. Its protein is CASSLLEGRRGYTF. The rearrangement uses TRBV4-1 and TRBJ1-2; possible D gene TRBD1, 5 bases. The CDR3 is 14 amino acids. Trimming stripped 4 bases from V and 7 bases from J, with 16 bases between. Germline V gives CDR1 MGHRA, CDR2 YSYEKL.